The entry that follows covers one T cell receptor (beta chain) sequence. The CDR3 runs 15 residues. This sample stems from a study of blood T cell repertoires in COVID-19. Study at large: Acute and convalescent COVID-19 samples came from the United States, Italy and Spain. The cDNA or gDNA used as material had been derived from T cells, B-cell-depleted T cells, or PBMCs.

Per the original methods: Quantification of nucleated cells was approximated via reference gene primer amplification. Profiled with immunoSEQ multiplex PCR; TCRdb holds only in-frame clones, not every one. The V and J calls and clone size were taken over from that table, and D and trimming were inferred from the DNA. Of around 200,000 clones listed, about 85% are singletons. The V call is TRBV21-1, the J call TRBJ1-6. TRBV21-1 is a documented pseudogene. The source is a woman between 18 and 29 years old who had recovered from COVID-19. Input material: peripheral blood. CDR3 sequence: CASITPSWEISPLHF. The CDR3 DNA is TGTGCCAGCATTACCCCTAGCTGGGAAATTTCACCCCTCCACTTT.